This entry concerns a single T cell receptor beta chain. This CDR3 region has 14 residues. V lost 6 bases to trimming and J lost 5 bases; unmatched junction nucleotides: 8. Germline values: CDR1 SGHVS, CDR2 FQNEAQ. Data came from immunoSEQ multiplex PCR; TCRdb stores just in-frame clones and leaves some out. The data contain tens of thousands of clones, under 95% of them singletons. These data come from a study of T cell responses to AZD1222 COVID-19 vaccine. The TCR sequence derives from an adult in good health. The chain combines TRBV7-8 with TRBJ1-2, with TRBD1 identical over 8 bases. This material consisted of peripheral blood, taken on day 0 of MenACWY control vaccination. The CDR3 is CASRPTGVGYGYTF. CDR3 coding DNA: TGTGCCAGCAGACCGACAGGGGTTGGATATGGCTACACCTTC.